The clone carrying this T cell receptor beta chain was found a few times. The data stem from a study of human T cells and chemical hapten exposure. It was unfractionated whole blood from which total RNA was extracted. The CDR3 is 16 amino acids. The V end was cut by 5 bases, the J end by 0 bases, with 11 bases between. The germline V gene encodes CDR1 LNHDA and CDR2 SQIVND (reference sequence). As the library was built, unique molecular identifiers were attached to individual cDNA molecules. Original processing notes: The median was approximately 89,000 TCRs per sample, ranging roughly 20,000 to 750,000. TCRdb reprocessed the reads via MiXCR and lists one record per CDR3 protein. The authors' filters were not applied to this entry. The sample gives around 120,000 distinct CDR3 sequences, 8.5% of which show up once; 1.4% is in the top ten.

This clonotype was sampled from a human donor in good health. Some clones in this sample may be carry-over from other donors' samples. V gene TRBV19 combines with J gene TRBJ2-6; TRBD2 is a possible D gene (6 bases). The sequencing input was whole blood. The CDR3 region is CASSPEGGSGANVLTF. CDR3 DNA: TGTGCCAGTAGTCCGGAGGGAGGCTCTGGGGCCAACGTCCTGACTTTC.